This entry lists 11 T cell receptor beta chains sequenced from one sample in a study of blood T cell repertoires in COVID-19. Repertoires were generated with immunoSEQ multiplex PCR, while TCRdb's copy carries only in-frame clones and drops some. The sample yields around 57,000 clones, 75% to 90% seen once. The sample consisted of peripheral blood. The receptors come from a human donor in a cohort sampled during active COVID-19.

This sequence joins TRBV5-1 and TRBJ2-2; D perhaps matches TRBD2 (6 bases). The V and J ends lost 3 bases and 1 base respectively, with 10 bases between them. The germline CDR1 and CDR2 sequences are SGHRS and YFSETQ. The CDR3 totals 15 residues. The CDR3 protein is CASSWGGVNTGELFF. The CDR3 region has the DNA TGCGCCAGCAGCTGGGGCGGGGTGAACACCGGGGAGCTGTTTTTT.

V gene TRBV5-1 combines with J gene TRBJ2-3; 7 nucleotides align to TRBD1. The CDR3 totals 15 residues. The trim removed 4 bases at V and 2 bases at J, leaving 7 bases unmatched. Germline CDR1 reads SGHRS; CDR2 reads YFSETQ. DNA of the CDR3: TGCGCCAGCAGCACGGGGACAGTAGACACAGATACGCAGTATTTT. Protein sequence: CASSTGTVDTDTQYF.

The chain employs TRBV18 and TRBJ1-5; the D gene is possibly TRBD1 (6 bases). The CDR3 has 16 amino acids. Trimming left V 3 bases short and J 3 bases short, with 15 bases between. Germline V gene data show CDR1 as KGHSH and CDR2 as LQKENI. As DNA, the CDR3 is TGTGCCAGCTCACCGCCGACAGGTGGTAACAATCAGCCCCAGCATTTT. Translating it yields CASSPPTGGNNQPQHF. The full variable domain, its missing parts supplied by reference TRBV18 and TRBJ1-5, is NAGVMQNPRHLVRRRGQEARLRCSPMKGHSHVYWYRQLPEEGLKFMVYLQKENIIDESGMPKERFSAEFPKEGPSILRIQQVVRGDSAAYFCASSPPTGGNNQPQHFGDGTRLSIL.

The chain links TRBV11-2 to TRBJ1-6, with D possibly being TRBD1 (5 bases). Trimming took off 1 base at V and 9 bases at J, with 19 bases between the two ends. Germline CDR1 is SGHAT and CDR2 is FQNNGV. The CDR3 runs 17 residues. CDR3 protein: CASSLAGPALGGSPLHF. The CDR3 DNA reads TGTGCCAGCAGCTTAGCCGGGCCCGCCCTCGGGGGTTCACCCCTCCACTTT.

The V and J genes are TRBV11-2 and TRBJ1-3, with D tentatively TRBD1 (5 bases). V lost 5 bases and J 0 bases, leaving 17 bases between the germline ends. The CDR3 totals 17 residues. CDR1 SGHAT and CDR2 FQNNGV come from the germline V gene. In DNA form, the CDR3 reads TGTGCCAGCAGCAAATACCGTGCCGGGGGCTCTGGAAACACCATATATTTT. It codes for CASSKYRAGGSGNTIYF.

CDR3 DNA: TGTGCCAGCTCGGACGACAGGGGGCGCAGCCAGGGCTACGAGCAGTACTTC. This sequence encodes CASSDDRGRSQGYEQYF. V gene TRBV18 combines with J gene TRBJ2-7, with 10 bases matching TRBD1. After removal of 6 bases from V and 3 bases from J, the junction contained 14 bases not matched to a gene. This CDR3 is 17 amino acids long. The V gene's germline CDR1 is KGHSH and CDR2 LQKENI.

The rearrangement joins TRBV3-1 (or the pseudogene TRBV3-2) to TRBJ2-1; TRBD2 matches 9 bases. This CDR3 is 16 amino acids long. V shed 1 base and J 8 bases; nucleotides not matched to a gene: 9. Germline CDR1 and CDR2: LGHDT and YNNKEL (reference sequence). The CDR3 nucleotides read TGTGCCAGCAGCCAAGTCTGGCGGGGGGGCGGCGATGAGCAGTTCTTC. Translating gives CASSQVWRGGGDEQFF.

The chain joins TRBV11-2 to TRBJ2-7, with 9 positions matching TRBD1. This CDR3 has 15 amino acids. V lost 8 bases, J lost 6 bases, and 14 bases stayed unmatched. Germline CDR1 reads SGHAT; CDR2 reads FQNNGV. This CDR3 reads CASSETGTGQGEQYF. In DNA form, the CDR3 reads TGTGCCAGCTCCGAAACCGGGACAGGGCAAGGCGAGCAGTACTTC.

The CDR3 nucleotides are TGTGCCAGCAGCCCCAGGAACCGGGACTCAACCTACGAGCAGTACTTC. Translation gives CASSPRNRDSTYEQYF. The chain couples TRBV7-8 to TRBJ2-7, with D tentatively TRBD2 (6 bases). Trimming stripped 5 bases from V and 2 bases from J, with 19 bases between. The germline V gene has CDR1 SGHVS and CDR2 FQNEAQ. The CDR3 is made up of 16 amino acids.

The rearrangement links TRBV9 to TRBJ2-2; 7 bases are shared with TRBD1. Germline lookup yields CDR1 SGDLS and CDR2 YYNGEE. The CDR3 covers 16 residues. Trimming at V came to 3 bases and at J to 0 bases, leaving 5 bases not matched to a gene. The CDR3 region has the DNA TGTGCCAGCAGCGGAGACAGGGCCACGAACACCGGGGAGCTGTTTTTT. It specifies CASSGDRATNTGELFF.

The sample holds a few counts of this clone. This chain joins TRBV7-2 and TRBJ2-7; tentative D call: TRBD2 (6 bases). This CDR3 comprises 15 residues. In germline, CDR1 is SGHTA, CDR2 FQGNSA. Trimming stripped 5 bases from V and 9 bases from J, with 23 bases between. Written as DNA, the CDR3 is TGTGCCAGCAGCCACAACTCCCGGGACCTCGGGGGGCAGTACTTC. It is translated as CASSHNSRDLGGQYF.